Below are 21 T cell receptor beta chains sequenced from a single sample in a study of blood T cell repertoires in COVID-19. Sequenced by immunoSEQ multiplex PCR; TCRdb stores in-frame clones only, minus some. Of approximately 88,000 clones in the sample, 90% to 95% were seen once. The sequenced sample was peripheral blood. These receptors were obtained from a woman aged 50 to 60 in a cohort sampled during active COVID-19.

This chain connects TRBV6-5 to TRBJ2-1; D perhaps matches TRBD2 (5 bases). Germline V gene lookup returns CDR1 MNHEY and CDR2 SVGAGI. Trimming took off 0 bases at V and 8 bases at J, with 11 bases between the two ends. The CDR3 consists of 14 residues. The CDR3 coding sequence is TGTGCCAGCAGTTACTCGTCGGGAACGCATGAGCAGTTCTTC. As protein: CASSYSSGTHEQFF.

CDR3 nucleotides: TGTGCCAGCAGTGAAGAATCCTGGACAGGAACCGCTAGGGCCAAAAACATTCAGTACTTC. Translated: CASSEESWTGTARAKNIQYF. The V gene is TRBV6-1, the J gene TRBJ2-4, with TRBD1 identical over 7 bases. The CDR3 is made up of 20 amino acids. V lost 1 base and J lost 1; bases outside the gene matches: 16. Germline CDR1 is MNHNS and CDR2 is SASEGT.

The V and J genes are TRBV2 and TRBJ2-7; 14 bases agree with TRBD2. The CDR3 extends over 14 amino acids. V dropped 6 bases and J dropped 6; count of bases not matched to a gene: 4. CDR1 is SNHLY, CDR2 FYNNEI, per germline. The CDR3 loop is CASRMGLAGAEQYF. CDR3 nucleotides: TGTGCCAGCAGGATGGGACTAGCGGGGGCCGAGCAGTACTTC.

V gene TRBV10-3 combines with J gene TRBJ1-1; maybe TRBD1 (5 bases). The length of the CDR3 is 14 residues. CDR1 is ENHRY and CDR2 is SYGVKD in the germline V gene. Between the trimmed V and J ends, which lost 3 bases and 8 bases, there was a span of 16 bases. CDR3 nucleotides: TGTGCCATCAGTGAAGGCCAGGGCACTCGGGAAGCTTTCTTT. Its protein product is CAISEGQGTREAFF.

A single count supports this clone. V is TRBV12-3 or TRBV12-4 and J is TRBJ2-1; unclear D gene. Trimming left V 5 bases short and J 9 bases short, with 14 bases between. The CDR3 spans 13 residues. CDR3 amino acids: CASSGGPSGEQFF. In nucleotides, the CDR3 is TGTGCCAGCAGTGGCGGCCCTTCGGGTGAGCAGTTCTTC.

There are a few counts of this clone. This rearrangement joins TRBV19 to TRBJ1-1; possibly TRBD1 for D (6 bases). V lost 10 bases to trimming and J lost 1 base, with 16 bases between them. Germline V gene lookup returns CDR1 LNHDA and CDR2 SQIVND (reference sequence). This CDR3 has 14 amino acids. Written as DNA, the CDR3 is TGTGCCACAAATCAACAGGGCGGGAACACTGAAGCTTTCTTT. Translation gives CATNQQGGNTEAFF.

DNA of the CDR3: TGCAGTGCTAGTCTACAGTTTGGCTACACCTTC. This translates into CSASLQFGYTF. V is TRBV20-1 and J is TRBJ1-2; D is uncertain. V dropped 3 bases and J dropped 7 bases, with 9 bases sitting between them. The CDR3 is made up of 11 amino acids. CDR1 DFQATT and CDR2 SNEGSKA come from the germline V gene (reference sequence).

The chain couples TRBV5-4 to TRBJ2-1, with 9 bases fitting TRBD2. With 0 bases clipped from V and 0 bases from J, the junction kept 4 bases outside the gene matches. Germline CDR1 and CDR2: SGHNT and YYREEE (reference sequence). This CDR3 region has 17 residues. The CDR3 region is CASSLEGSGSSYNEQFF. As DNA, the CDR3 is TGTGCCAGCAGCTTGGAGGGTAGCGGGAGCTCCTACAATGAGCAGTTCTTC.

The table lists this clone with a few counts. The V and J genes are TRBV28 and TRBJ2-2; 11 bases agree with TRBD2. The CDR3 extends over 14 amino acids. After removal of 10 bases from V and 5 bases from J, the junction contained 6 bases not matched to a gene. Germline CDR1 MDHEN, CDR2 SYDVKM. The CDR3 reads CAINRLAGTGELFF. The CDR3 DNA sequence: TGTGCCATCAACCGACTAGCGGGAACCGGGGAGCTGTTTTTT.

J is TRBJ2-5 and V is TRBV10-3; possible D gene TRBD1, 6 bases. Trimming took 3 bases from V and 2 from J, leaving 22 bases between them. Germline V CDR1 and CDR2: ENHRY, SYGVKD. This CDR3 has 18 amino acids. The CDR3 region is CAISESAFLLRGQETQYF. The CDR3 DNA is TGTGCCATCAGTGAATCGGCTTTTTTGCTTAGGGGGCAAGAGACCCAGTACTTC.

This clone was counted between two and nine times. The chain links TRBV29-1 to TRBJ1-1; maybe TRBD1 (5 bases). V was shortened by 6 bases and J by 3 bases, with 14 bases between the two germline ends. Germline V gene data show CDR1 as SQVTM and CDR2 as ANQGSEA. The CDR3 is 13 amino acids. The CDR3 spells CSVRRAFDTEAFF. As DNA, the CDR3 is TGCAGCGTCCGCAGGGCTTTCGACACTGAAGCTTTCTTT.

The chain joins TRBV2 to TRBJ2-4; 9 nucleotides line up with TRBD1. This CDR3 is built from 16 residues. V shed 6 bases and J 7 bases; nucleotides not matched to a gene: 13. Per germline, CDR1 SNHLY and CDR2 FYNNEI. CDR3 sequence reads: CASRGHGGQGWNIQYF. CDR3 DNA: TGTGCCAGCAGGGGACACGGGGGACAGGGTTGGAACATTCAGTACTTC.

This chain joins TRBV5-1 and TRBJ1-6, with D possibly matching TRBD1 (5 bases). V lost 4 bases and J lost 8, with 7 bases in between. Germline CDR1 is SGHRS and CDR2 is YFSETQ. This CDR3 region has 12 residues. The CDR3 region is CASSQGDSPLHF. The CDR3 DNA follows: TGCGCCAGCAGCCAAGGGGATTCACCCCTCCACTTT.

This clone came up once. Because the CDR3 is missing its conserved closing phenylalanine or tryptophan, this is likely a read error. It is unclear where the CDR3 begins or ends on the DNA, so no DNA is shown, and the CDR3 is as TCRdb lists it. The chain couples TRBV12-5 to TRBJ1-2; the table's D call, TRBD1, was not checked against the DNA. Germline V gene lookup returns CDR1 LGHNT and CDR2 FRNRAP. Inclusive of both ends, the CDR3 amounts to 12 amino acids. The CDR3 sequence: CASGLGWTTLVY.

In nucleotides, the CDR3 is TGTGCCAGTAGTATGTCCGGGTACCCTGGGACCCAGTACTTC. This gives the protein CASSMSGYPGTQYF. This sequence joins TRBV19 and TRBJ2-5, with unresolved D. The germline V gene encodes CDR1 LNHDA and CDR2 SQIVND (reference sequence). Trimming left V 3 bases short and J 7 bases short, with 15 bases between. CDR3 length: 14 residues. The variable domain in full, with the rest retrieved from reference TRBV19 and TRBJ2-5, is DGGITQSPKYLFRKEGQNVTLSCEQNLNHDAMYWYRQDPGQGLRLIYYSQIVNDFQKGDIAEGYSVSREKKESFPLTVTSAQKNPTAFYLCASSMSGYPGTQYFGPGTRLLVL.

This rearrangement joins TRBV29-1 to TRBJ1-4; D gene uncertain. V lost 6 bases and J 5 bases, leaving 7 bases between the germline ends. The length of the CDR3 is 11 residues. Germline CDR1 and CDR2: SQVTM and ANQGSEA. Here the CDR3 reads CSVILNEKLFF. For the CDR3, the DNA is TGCAGCGTCATACTCAATGAAAAACTGTTTTTT.

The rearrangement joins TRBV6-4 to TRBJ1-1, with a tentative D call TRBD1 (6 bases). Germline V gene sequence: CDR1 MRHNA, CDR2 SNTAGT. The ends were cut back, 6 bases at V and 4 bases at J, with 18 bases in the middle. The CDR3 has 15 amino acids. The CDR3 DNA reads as TGTGCCAGCAGGAGACATCCGGACAGCCTCACTGAAGCTTTCTTT. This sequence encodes CASRRHPDSLTEAFF.

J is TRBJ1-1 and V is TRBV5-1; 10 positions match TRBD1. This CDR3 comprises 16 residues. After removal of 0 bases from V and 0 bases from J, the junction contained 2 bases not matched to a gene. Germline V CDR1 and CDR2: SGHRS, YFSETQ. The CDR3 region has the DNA TGCGCCAGCAGCTTGGGACAGGGGGCGCTGAACACTGAAGCTTTCTTT. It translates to CASSLGQGALNTEAFF.

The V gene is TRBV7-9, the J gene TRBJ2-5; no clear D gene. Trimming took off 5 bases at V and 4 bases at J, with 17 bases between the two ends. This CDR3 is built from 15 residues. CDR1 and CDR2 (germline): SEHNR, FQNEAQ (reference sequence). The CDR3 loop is CASSPMSSLLETQYF. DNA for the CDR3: TGTGCCAGCAGCCCGATGTCCAGTTTGCTAGAGACCCAGTACTTC.

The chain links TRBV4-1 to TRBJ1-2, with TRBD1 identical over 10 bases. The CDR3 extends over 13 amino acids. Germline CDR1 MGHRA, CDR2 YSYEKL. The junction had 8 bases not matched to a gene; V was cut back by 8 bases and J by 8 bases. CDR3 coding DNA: TGCGCCAGCTCCGGGACAGGGGTTTGGGGCTACACCTTC. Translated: CASSGTGVWGYTF.

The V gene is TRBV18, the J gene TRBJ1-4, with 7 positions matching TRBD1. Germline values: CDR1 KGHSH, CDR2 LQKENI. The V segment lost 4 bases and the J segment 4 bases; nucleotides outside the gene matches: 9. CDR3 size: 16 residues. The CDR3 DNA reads TGTGCCAGCTCACGGGGACAGCCAAGGATTAATGAAAAACTGTTTTTT. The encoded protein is CASSRGQPRINEKLFF.